This is a list of T cell receptor beta chains from one sample in a study of control samples from healthy donors and cancer patients. Assay used: immunoSEQ multiplex PCR; TCRdb lists only in-frame clones, some missing. The sample consists of some 76,000 clones, 89% of them appearing once. The sample comprised PBMCs. The source is a woman in her forties or fifties with colorectal cancer. Each CDR3 is given with its conserved first and last residue. The D gene is left open where the match is weak. The listing skips clone size in some rows; elsewhere it reads once, few, many or a size class.

TRBV5-4	TRBJ2-2	-	-	TGTGCCTCGCAGGGAGACACCGGGGAGCTGTTTTTT	CASQGDTGELFF
TRBV7-6	TRBJ1-2	-	-	TGTGCCAGCAGCCCAGGGGAAGGATATGGCTACACCTTC	CASSPGEGYGYTF
TRBV28	TRBJ2-3	-	TRBD1	TGTGCCAGCAGTTTTCGGACAGGGACGGTAGATACGCAGTATTTT	CASSFRTGTVDTQYF
TRBV4-3	TRBJ1-1	-	-	TGCGCCAGCAGCCGGAATACGCAGGGAAGCACTGAAGCTTTCTTT	CASSRNTQGSTEAFF
TRBV5-1	TRBJ1-1	-	TRBD1	TGCGCCAGCAGCTTGCAGGGGGCGGGGGACACTGAAGCTTTCTTT	CASSLQGAGDTEAFF
TRBV19	TRBJ2-4	few	TRBD1	TGTGCCAGTAGTATGGTCAGGGGGCAGTTACCGACCAAAAACATTCAGTACTTC	CASSMVRGQLPTKNIQYF
TRBV6-1	TRBJ2-2	-	-	TGTGCCAGCAGTGAACAGGGTTCAGCGAACACCGGGGAGCTGTTTTTT	CASSEQGSANTGELFF
TRBV30	TRBJ1-4	-	-	TGTGCCTGGATGGGCCCGGTTGGTGAAAAACTGTTTTTT	CAWMGPVGEKLFF
TRBV18	TRBJ1-5	-	TRBD1	TGTGCCAGCTCACCGGACAGGGATCAGCCCCAGCATTTT	CASSPDRDQPQHF
TRBV3-1/TRBV3-2	TRBJ2-5	-	-	TGTGCCAGCAGCCAGGGACTCGGGGAGACCCAGTACTTC	CASSQGLGETQYF
TRBV5-1	TRBJ2-5	-	-	TGCGCCAGCAGCTTGGGAACAGCAGGGCGAGAGACCCAGTACTTC	CASSLGTAGRETQYF
TRBV6-5	TRBJ1-5	once	TRBD1	TGTGCCAGCAGTCCAGGGGGCGCAGGTCAGCCCCAGCATTTT	CASSPGGAGQPQHF
TRBV28	TRBJ1-3	-	-	TGTGCCAGCAGTTTTTTCTCTGGAAACACCATATATTTT	CASSFFSGNTIYF
TRBV28	TRBJ2-3	-	-	TGTGCCAGCAGTCTACAGGACAGACCATCTAGCACAGATACGCAGTATTTT	CASSLQDRPSSTDTQYF
TRBV6-5	TRBJ2-3	-	-	TGTGCCAGCAGCCCCGGGTGGTCCACAGATACGCAGTATTTT	CASSPGWSTDTQYF
TRBV21-1	TRBJ1-1	-	-	TGTGCCAGCAGCTACCTCCGGGACAGGGTATTCTTT	CASSYLRDRVFF
TRBV7-9	TRBJ1-3	-	-	TGTGCCAGCAGCTCCCGTGGTGTGGCTGGAAACACCATATATTTT	CASSSRGVAGNTIYF
TRBV18	TRBJ2-2	-	-	TGTGCCAGCTCACCACAGGTCGGGGATGCGAACACCGGGGAGCTGTTTTTT	CASSPQVGDANTGELFF
TRBV28	TRBJ1-4	once	TRBD1	TGTGCCAGCAGGGGGGGACAGCTTAATGAAAAACTGTTTTTT	CASRGGQLNEKLFF
TRBV4-3	TRBJ2-3	-	TRBD2	TGCGCCAGCAGCCAAGTGGCGGGGGGGCCAACAGATACGCAGTATTTT	CASSQVAGGPTDTQYF
TRBV7-3	TRBJ2-5	-	-	TGTGCCAGCAGCCCACTTTTCGGGGAGACCCAGTACTTC	CASSPLFGETQYF
TRBV6-1	TRBJ1-5	-	-	TGTGCCAGCAGTGAAGCTGGCCAGTACCTCAATCAGCCCCAGCATTTT	CASSEAGQYLNQPQHF
TRBV4-3	TRBJ2-2	-	TRBD2	TGCGCCAGCAGCCCTCTAAAGCGGGGGAACACCGGGGAGCTGTTTTTT	CASSPLKRGNTGELFF
TRBV4-1	TRBJ1-1	-	TRBD1	TGCGCCAGCAGCCAGGCTACCGGGACAGGGCTAAGCACTGAAGCTTTCTTT	CASSQATGTGLSTEAFF
TRBV7-2	TRBJ1-4	-	-	TGTGCCAGCAGTTCGGGGGGTGGTCGGAAACTGTTTTTT	CASSSGGGRKLFF
TRBV18	TRBJ1-3	-	-	TGTGCCAGCTCACCAACGGACGGATTCTCTGGAAACACCATATATTTT	CASSPTDGFSGNTIYF
TRBV6-6	TRBJ1-5	-	-	TGTGCCAGCAGTTACATCGCGGACAATCAGCCCCAGCATTTT	CASSYIADNQPQHF
TRBV12-3/TRBV12-4	TRBJ1-1	-	-	TGTGCCAGCAGCGACCACGGGAGACCTGAAGCTTTCTTT	CASSDHGRPEAFF
TRBV5-1	TRBJ1-2	-	TRBD1	TGCGCCAGCAGCTCCCGGACAGGATCCTATGGCTACACCTTC	CASSSRTGSYGYTF
TRBV29-1	TRBJ1-1	-	TRBD1	TGCAGCGTGGGAGGGACAGGGGACACTGAAGCTTTCTTT	CSVGGTGDTEAFF
TRBV6-5	TRBJ1-1	-	-	TGTGCCAGCAGGCCCGACGAGAACACTGAAGCTTTCTTT	CASRPDENTEAFF
TRBV7-6	TRBJ2-4	-	TRBD1	TGTGCCAGCAGCTTATATCCGATCGGACAGGGAAAAAACATTCAGTACTTC	CASSLYPIGQGKNIQYF
TRBV10-3	TRBJ2-2	-	-	TGTGCCATCAGTGGGACCAAACCTACGAACACCGGGGAGCTGTTTTTT	CAISGTKPTNTGELFF
TRBV5-1	TRBJ1-3	-	-	TGCGCCAGCAGCTCGGGCCCGGGAAACACCATATATTTT	CASSSGPGNTIYF
TRBV5-1	TRBJ1-5	-	-	TGCGCCAGCAGCTTGGCGGAGGGTGGACAGCCCCAGCATTTT	CASSLAEGGQPQHF
TRBV6-2/TRBV6-3	TRBJ2-3	-	TRBD1	TGTGCCAGCAGTTTCGACAGGGGCTTCACAGATACGCAGTATTTT	CASSFDRGFTDTQYF
TRBV19	TRBJ2-1	-	TRBD2	TGTGCCAGTAGTTCTGCTAGCGGGGGGGCTTCTTTCTACAATGAGCAGTTCTTC	CASSSASGGASFYNEQFF
TRBV7-8	TRBJ1-1	once	-	TGTGCCAGCAGCTTCGCGGGTGGTTTTATGAACACTGAAGCTTTCTTT	CASSFAGGFMNTEAFF
TRBV9	TRBJ1-1	-	-	TGTGCCAGCAGCCAGGGGCAGACCACTGAAGCTTTCTTT	CASSQGQTTEAFF
TRBV30	TRBJ2-1	few	TRBD2	TGTGCCTGGAGTGTACGTAGCGGGGGGTTGAATGAGCAGTTCTTC	CAWSVRSGGLNEQFF
TRBV5-4	TRBJ1-1	-	-	TGTGCCAGCAGCTTGGGAGGGAACACTGAAGCTTTCTTT	CASSLGGNTEAFF
TRBV5-1	TRBJ1-1	-	TRBD1	TGCGCCAGCAGCTCTACCGGGACAGGGAGAACTGAAGCTTTCTTT	CASSSTGTGRTEAFF
TRBV18	TRBJ1-4	-	TRBD1	TGTGCCAGCTCACCCCCAAGCGGGACAGGGGGAACTAATGAAAAACTGTTTTTT	CASSPPSGTGGTNEKLFF
TRBV19	TRBJ1-1	-	TRBD1	TGTGCCAGTAGAATTGCCGGGACAGGGGGTCCCGGAGCTTTCTTT	CASRIAGTGGPGAFF
TRBV5-1	TRBJ1-1	once	-	TGCGCCAGCAGCTTGGTAGGCCGGGGCAGCACTGAAGCTTTCTTT	CASSLVGRGSTEAFF
TRBV10-3	TRBJ1-5	-	TRBD1	TGTGCCATCAGTGTAGGGACAGTCAAGCATTTT	CAISVGTVKHF
TRBV19	TRBJ1-2	-	-	TGTGCCAGTCAAGGGAATCGTGGCTACACCTTC	CASQGNRGYTF
TRBV7-2	TRBJ2-1	-	TRBD1	TGTGCCAGCAGCCCTCGAACGGACAGGGACAATGAGCAGTTCTTC	CASSPRTDRDNEQFF
TRBV9	TRBJ1-3	-	-	TGTGCCAGCAGCGTAGGGGAGGGGGAGAGAAACACCATATATTTT	CASSVGEGERNTIYF
TRBV2	TRBJ2-1	-	TRBD1	TGTGCCAGCAGCGAGGACAGGGCCATGGGTGAGCAGTTCTTC	CASSEDRAMGEQFF
TRBV13	TRBJ2-3	-	-	TGTGCCAGCAGCTTAAGAGCTGTGGTTAACACAGATACGCAGTATTTT	CASSLRAVVNTDTQYF
TRBV10-1	TRBJ2-1	-	-	TGCGCCAGCAGTTTCACAGCCTCCTACAATGAGCAGTTCTTC	CASSFTASYNEQFF